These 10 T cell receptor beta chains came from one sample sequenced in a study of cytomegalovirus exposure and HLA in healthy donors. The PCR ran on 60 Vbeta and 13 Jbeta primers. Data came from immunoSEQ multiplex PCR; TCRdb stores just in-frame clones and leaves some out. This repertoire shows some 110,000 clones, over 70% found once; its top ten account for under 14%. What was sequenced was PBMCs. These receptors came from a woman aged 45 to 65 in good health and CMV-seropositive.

As DNA, the CDR3 is TGTGCCAGCCACCAGGGACAGACCAAGGAGCAGTACTTC. Amino acids: CASHQGQTKEQYF. The chain carries TRBV18 and TRBJ2-7; 7 bases line up with TRBD1. This CDR3 spans 13 amino acids. Germline CDR1 KGHSH, CDR2 LQKENI. The V gene end was trimmed by 8 bases and the J gene end by 7 bases; junction bases not matched to a gene: 11.

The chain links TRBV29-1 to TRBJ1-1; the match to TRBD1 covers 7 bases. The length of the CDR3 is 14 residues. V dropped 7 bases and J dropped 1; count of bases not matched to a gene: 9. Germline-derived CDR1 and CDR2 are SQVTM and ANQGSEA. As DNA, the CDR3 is TGCAGCGGCCAAAGACAGGGTCCGAACACTGAAGCTTTCTTT. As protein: CSGQRQGPNTEAFF.

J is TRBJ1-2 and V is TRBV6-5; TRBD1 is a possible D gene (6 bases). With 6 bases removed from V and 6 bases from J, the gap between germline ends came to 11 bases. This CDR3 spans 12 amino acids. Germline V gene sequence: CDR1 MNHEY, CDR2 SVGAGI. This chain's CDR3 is CASRRGQHGYTF. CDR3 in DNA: TGTGCCAGCAGACGCGGACAGCATGGCTACACCTTC.

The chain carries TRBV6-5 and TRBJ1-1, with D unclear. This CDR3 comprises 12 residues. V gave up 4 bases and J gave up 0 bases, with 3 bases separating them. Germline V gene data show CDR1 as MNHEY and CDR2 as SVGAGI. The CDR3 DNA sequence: TGTGCCAGCAGTTCGGTGAACACTGAAGCTTTCTTT. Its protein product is CASSSVNTEAFF.

CDR3 in amino acids: CAISEGGNTGELFF. CDR3 sequence (DNA): TGTGCCATCAGTGAGGGCGGGAACACCGGGGAGCTGTTTTTT. The chain employs TRBV10-3 and TRBJ2-2; D gene ambiguous. The germline V gene encodes CDR1 ENHRY and CDR2 SYGVKD. This CDR3 is built from 14 residues. Trimming pared 2 bases from V and 1 base from J, leaving 5 bases between.

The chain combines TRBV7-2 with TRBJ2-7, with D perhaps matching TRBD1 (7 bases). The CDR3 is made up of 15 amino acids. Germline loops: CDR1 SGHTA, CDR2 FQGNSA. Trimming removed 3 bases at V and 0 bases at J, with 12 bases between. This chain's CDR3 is CASSLAGQFSYEQYF. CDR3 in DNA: TGTGCCAGCAGCTTGGCGGGACAGTTCTCCTACGAGCAGTACTTC.

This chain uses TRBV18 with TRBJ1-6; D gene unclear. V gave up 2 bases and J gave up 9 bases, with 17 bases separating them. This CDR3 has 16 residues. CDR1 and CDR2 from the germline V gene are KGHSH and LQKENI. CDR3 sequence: CASSPVYGDFGSPLHF. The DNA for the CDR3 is TGTGCCAGCTCACCAGTATACGGGGATTTTGGTTCACCCCTCCACTTT.

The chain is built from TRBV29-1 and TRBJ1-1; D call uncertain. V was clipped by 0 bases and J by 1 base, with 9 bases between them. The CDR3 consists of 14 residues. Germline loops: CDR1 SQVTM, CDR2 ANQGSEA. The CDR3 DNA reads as TGCAGCGTTGAAGAGTTCTTTAAGAACACTGAAGCTTTCTTT. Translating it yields CSVEEFFKNTEAFF.

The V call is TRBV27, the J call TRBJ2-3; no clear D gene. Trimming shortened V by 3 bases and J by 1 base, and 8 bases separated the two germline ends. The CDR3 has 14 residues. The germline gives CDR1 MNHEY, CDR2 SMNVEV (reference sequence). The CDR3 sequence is CASSFRQGTDTQYF. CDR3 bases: TGTGCCAGCAGTTTCCGGCAGGGCACAGATACGCAGTATTTT.

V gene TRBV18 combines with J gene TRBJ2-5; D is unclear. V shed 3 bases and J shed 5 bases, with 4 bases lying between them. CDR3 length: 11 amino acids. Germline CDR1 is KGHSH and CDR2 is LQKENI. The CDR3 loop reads CASSPEETQYF. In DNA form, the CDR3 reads TGTGCCAGCTCACCGGAGGAGACCCAGTACTTC.